This TCR beta chain came from a study of beta chain features in type 1 diabetes. Overall study results and limits: With patients and controls alike, PCR might favor shorter templates to an equal degree.

Turning to this clone: The antigen is undetermined. Other nucleotide sequences from this sample produce the same CDR3.

A sort by CD45RO/CCR7/CD25/CD127/CD95/CD27 yielded CD4+ naive, central memory, regulatory and stem cell-like memory cells. What was sequenced were expressed TCRB transcripts, since all of the isolated RNA had been reverse transcribed. Sequenced by immunoSEQ multiplex PCR; TCRdb stores in-frame clones only, minus some. This sample yields hundreds of thousands of clones, of which around 16% are seen a single time; approximately 0.093% belongs to the top ten. This receptor was obtained from a man between 18 and 35 years old in good health. Source material: naive CD4+ T cells from blood.

CDR3 residues: CSVEVSQGGNIQYF. The CDR3 DNA is TGCAGCGTTGAAGTGTCGCAGGGCGGAAACATTCAGTACTTC. The J gene is TRBJ2-4, the V gene TRBV29-1; maybe TRBD1 (5 bases). CDR1 SQVTM and CDR2 ANQGSEA come from the germline V gene. Trimming cost V 1 base and J 6 bases, with 13 bases left between them. CDR3 size: 14 residues.